This T cell receptor beta chain was found in a study of blood T cell repertoires in COVID-19. Study details: Some COVID-19 samples were acute and others convalescent; all came from the United States, Italy and Spain.

Libraries were prepared by immunoSEQ multiplex PCR; TCRdb keeps only in-frame clonotypes and omits some of them. The profile shows under 80,000 clones, about nine tenths of them singletons. Germline CDR1 and CDR2: MGHRA and YSYEKL. J gave up 1 base and V 4 bases, and 6 bases lay outside the gene matches. The CDR3 covers 17 residues. The source material was peripheral blood. The chain uses TRBV4-1 and TRBJ2-7, with 14 bases fitting TRBD2. The receptor comes from a woman older than 75 with active COVID-19. CDR3 nucleotides: TGCGCCAGCAGCCCGAGACTAGCGGGAGGGATTTCCTACGAGCAGTACTTC. Its translation: CASSPRLAGGISYEQYF.